The 10 T cell receptor beta chains below come from one sample, sequenced in a study of brain metastases from non-small cell lung cancer (dated by TCRdb to the late 2010s). Libraries came from the immunoSEQ multiplex PCR assay. The source is immuneACCESS, and TCRdb retained only in-frame sequences with V and J called. Part of the clones is not carried over; for the studies checked, unresolved V genes explain less than half of this, and the remainder is unexplained. Within this sample are about 15,000 clones, with approximately 80% of them counted one time only. The top ten constitute roughly 7.5% of the sample. Sequenced material: primary lung tumor tissue. The cell subset or site label corresponds to: primary lung tumor paired with brain metastasis. These receptors were collected from a donor aged 40 or over with non-small cell lung cancer.

This clone was recorded only once. CDR3 sequence reads: CACAQASHNSPLHF. The CDR3 DNA is TGTGCCTGTGCTCAGGCTTCCCATAATTCACCCCTCCACTTT. The chain joins TRBV30 to TRBJ1-6; D ambiguous. Germline V gene data show CDR1 as GTSNPN and CDR2 as SVGIG (reference sequence). The CDR3 extends over 14 amino acids. Between the trimmed V and J ends, which lost 6 bases and 5 bases, there was a span of 14 bases.

The CDR3 nucleotides are TGTGCCAGCAGCTTAACACTGGGGGACTATGGCTACACCTTC. Residues: CASSLTLGDYGYTF. The V gene is TRBV7-9, the J gene TRBJ1-2, with D possibly being TRBD1 (5 bases). Germline V gives CDR1 SEHNR, CDR2 FQNEAQ (reference sequence). Trimming cost V 2 bases and J 3 bases, with 10 bases left between them. The length of the CDR3 is 14 residues. Full variable domain (rest looked up from reference TRBV7-9 and TRBJ1-2): DTGVSQNPRHKITKRGQNVTFRCDPISEHNRLYWYRQTLGQGPEFLTYFQNEAQLEKSRLLSDRFSAERPKGSFSTLEIQRTEQGDSAMYLCASSLTLGDYGYTFGSGTRLTVV.

The chain recombines TRBV12-3 or TRBV12-4 with TRBJ2-3; D gene unclear. CDR3 size: 13 residues. The V gene lost 5 bases and the J gene lost 3 bases, with 9 bases spanning the gap. This CDR3 reads CASSPPETDTQYF. CDR3 in DNA: TGTGCCAGCAGTCCTCCCGAGACAGATACGCAGTATTTT.

The gene calls are TRBV4-2 and TRBJ2-3, with TRBD1 matching over 7 bases. CDR3 length equals 16 residues. The V gene end was trimmed by 4 bases and the J gene end by 2 bases; junction bases not matched to a gene: 9. CDR1 is LGHNA, CDR2 YNFKEQ, per germline. The CDR3: CASSLKGQISTDTQYF. In nucleotides, the CDR3 is TGTGCCAGCAGCCTAAAGGGACAGATTTCCACAGATACGCAGTATTTT.

This chain links TRBV19 with TRBJ2-1; D possibly uses TRBD1 or TRBD2 (5 bases each). The CDR3 has 14 amino acids. Germline lookup yields CDR1 LNHDA and CDR2 SQIVND (reference sequence). The V gene lost 7 bases and the J gene lost 5 bases, with 15 bases spanning the gap. The CDR3 nucleotides read TGTGCCAGTATCACGGGGCAGCGACACAATGAGCAGTTCTTC. Translating it yields CASITGQRHNEQFF.

The chain links TRBV11-3 to TRBJ2-1, with D possibly matching TRBD2 (5 bases). CDR1 SGHNT and CDR2 YENEEA come from the germline V gene. This CDR3 comprises 12 residues. V was clipped by 5 bases and J by 7 bases, with 9 bases between them. CDR3 DNA: TGTGCCAGCAGCCTCTGGGAGAATGAGCAGTTCTTC. As protein: CASSLWENEQFF.

This chain links TRBV7-9 with TRBJ1-2, with D perhaps TRBD1 (6 bases). Deletions cut 5 bases from V and 6 bases from J, with 22 bases between. CDR1 and CDR2 from the germline V gene are SEHNR and FQNEAQ (reference sequence). The CDR3 has 16 amino acids. CDR3 nucleotide sequence: TGTGCCAGCAGCCCATCACCCCCGGGGGCATTCAATGGCTACACCTTC. It translates to CASSPSPPGAFNGYTF.

The gene calls are TRBV5-1 and TRBJ2-1; TRBD2 is a possible D gene (7 bases). Germline lookup yields CDR1 SGHRS and CDR2 YFSETQ. V was trimmed by 7 bases and J by 9 bases, leaving 23 bases between them. This CDR3 contains 15 residues. CDR3 in DNA: TGCGCCAGCGCGATCTGGGGGGGCGGATATAGTGAGCAGTTCTTC. Protein: CASAIWGGGYSEQFF.

This chain connects TRBV2 to TRBJ1-5; maybe TRBD1 (6 bases). V dropped 6 bases and J dropped 3 bases, with 21 bases sitting between them. The germline CDR1 and CDR2 sequences are SNHLY and FYNNEI. CDR3 length: 17 amino acids. CDR3 in DNA: TGTGCCAGCAGCGTGGGGCAGGGGTTAAAGTCCAATCAGCCCCAGCATTTT. Translated, it gives CASSVGQGLKSNQPQHF.

This chain uses TRBV7-9 with TRBJ2-2; perhaps TRBD2 as D (5 bases). Germline CDR1 reads SEHNR; CDR2 reads FQNEAQ (reference sequence). The CDR3 is made up of 16 amino acids. Deletions cut 5 bases from V and 5 bases from J, with 18 bases between. CDR3 coding DNA: TGTGCCAGCAGCCCTGTCGGACTCTCCGAAACCGGGGAGCTGTTTTTT. Translated, it gives CASSPVGLSETGELFF.